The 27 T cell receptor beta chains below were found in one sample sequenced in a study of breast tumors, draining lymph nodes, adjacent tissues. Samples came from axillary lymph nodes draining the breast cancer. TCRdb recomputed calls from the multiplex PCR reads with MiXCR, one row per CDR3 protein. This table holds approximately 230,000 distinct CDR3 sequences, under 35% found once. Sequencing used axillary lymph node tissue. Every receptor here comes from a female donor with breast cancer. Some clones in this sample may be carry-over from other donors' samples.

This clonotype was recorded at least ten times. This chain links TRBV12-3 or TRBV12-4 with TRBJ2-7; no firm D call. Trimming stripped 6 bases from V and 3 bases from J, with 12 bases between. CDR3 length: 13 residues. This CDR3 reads CASSLTTNYEQYF. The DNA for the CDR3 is TGTGCCAGCAGCCTAACAACAAACTACGAGCAGTACTTC.

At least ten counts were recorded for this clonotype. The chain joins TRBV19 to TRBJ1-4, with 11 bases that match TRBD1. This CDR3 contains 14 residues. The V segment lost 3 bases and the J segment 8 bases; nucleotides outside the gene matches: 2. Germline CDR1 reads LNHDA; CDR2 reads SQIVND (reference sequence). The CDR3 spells CASSMGQGDEKLFF. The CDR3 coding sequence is TGTGCCAGTAGTATGGGACAGGGGGACGAAAAACTGTTTTTT. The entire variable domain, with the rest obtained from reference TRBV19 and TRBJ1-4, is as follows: DGGITQSPKYLFRKEGQNVTLSCEQNLNHDAMYWYRQDPGQGLRLIYYSQIVNDFQKGDIAEGYSVSREKKESFPLTVTSAQKNPTAFYLCASSMGQGDEKLFFGSGTQLSVL.

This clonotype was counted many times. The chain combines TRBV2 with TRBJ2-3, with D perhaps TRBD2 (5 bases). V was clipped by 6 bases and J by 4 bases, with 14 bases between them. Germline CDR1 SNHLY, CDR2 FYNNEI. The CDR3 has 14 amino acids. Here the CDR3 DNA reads TGTGCCAGCAGGGGAGTGGGGAGAGCAGATACGCAGTATTTT. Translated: CASRGVGRADTQYF.

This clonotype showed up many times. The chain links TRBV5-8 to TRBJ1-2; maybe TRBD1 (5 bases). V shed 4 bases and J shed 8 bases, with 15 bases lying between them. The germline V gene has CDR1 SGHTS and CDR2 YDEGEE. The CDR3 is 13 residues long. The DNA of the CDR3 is TGTGCCAGCAGCGTCGGGGCCCGTAGCGGCTACACCTTC. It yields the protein CASSVGARSGYTF.

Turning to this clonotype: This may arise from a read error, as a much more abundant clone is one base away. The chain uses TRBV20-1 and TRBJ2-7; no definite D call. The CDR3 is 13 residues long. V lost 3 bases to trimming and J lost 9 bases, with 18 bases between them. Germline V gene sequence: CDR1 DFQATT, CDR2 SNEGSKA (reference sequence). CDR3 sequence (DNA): TGCAGTGCTAGTAACGTAGTGAGCCACGCGCAGTACTTC. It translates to CSASNVVSHAQYF.

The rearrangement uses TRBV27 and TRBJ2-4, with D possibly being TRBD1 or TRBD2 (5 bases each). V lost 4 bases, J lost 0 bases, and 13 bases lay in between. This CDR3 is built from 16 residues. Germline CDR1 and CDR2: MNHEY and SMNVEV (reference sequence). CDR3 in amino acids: CASSSLGTLAKNIQYF. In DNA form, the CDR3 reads TGTGCCAGCAGTTCCCTTGGGACCCTAGCCAAAAACATTCAGTACTTC.

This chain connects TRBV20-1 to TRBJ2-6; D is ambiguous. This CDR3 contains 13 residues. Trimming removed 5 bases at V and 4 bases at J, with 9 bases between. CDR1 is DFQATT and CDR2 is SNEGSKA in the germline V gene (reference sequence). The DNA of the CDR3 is TGCAGTGCTCCCAATACAGGGGCCAACGTCCTGACTTTC. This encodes CSAPNTGANVLTF.

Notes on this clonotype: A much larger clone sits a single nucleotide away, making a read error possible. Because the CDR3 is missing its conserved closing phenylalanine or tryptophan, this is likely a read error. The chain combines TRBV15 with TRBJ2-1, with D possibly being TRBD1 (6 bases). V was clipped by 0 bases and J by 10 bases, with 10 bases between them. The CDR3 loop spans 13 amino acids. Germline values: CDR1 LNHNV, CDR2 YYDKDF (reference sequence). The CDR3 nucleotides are TGTGCCACCAGCAGAGATCGAGGGACAGAGCAGTTCCTC. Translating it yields CATSRDRGTEQFL.

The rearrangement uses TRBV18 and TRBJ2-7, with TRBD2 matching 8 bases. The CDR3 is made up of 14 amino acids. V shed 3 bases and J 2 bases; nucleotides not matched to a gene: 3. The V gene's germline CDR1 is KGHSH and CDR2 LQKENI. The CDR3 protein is CASSPPGGTYEQYF. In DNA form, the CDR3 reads TGTGCCAGCTCACCCCCGGGGGGGACCTACGAGCAGTACTTC.

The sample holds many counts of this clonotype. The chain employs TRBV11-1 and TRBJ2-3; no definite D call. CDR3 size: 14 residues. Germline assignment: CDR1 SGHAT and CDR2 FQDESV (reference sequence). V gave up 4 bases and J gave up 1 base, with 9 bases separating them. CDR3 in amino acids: CASSSVRGTDTQYF. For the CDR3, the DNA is TGTGCCAGCAGCTCCGTCCGGGGCACAGATACGCAGTATTTT.

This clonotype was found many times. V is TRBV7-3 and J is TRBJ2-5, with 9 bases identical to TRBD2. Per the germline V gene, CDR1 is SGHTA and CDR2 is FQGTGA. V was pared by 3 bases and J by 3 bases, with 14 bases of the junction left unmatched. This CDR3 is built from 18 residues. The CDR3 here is CASSFIRLGSGREETQYF. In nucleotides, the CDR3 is TGTGCCAGCAGCTTTATTCGGCTTGGTAGCGGGAGAGAAGAGACCCAGTACTTC.

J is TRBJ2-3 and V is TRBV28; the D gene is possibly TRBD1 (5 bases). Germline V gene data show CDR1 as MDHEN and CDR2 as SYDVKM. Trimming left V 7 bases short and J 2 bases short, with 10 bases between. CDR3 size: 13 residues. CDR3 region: CASIGQNTDTQYF. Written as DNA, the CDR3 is TGTGCCAGCATAGGACAAAACACAGATACGCAGTATTTT.

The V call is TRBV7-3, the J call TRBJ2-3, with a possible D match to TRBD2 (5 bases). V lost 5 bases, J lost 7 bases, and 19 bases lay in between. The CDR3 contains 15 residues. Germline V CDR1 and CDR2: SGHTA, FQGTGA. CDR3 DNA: TGTGCCAGCAGCCCTCCGGGGAGTAGCGTGTATACGCAGTATTTT. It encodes CASSPPGSSVYTQYF.

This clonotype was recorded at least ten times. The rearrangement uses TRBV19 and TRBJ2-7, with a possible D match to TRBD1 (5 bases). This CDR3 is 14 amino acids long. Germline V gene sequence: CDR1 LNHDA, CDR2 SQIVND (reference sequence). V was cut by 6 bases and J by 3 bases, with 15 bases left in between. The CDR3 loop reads CASSPRQKNYEQYF. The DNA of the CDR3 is TGTGCCAGTAGCCCACGACAGAAAAACTACGAGCAGTACTTC.

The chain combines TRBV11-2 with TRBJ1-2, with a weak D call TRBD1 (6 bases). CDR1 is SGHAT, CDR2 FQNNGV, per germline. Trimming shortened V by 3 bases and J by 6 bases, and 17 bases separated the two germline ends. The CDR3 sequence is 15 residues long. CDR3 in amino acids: CASSFGPTGFDGYTF. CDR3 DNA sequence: TGTGCCAGCAGCTTCGGACCAACAGGGTTCGATGGCTACACCTTC.

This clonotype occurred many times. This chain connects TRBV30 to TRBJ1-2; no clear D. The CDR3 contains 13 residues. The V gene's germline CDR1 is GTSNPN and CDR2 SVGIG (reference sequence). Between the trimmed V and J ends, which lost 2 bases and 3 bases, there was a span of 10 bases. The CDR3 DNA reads TGTGCCTGGAGTCCAGGCAGAGACTATGGCTACACCTTC. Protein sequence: CAWSPGRDYGYTF.

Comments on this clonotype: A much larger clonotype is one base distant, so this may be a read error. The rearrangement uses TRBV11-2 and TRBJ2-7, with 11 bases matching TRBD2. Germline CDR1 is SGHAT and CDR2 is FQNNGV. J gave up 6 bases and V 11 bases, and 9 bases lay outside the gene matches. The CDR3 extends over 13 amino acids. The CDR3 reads CAGSRLAGTEQYF. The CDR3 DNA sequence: TGTGCCGGGAGCAGACTAGCGGGAACCGAGCAGTACTTC.

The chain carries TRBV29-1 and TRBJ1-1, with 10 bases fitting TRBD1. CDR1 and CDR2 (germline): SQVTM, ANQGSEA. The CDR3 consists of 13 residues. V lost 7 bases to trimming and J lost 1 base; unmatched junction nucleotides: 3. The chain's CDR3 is CSGRDRGNTEAFF. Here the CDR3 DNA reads TGCAGCGGCCGGGACAGGGGGAACACTGAAGCTTTCTTT.

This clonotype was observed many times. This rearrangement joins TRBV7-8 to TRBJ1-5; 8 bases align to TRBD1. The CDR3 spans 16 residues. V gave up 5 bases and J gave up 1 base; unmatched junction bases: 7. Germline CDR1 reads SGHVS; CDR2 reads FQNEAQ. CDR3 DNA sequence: TGTGCCAGCAGCCTCCAGGGGGCTACGAGCAATCAGCCCCAGCATTTT. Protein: CASSLQGATSNQPQHF.

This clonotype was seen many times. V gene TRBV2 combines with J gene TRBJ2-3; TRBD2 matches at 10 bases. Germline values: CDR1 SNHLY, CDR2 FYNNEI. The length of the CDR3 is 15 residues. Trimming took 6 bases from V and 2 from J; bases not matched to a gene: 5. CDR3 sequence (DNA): TGTGCCAGCAGGGCGACTAGCGGGTCCACAGATACGCAGTATTTT. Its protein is CASRATSGSTDTQYF.

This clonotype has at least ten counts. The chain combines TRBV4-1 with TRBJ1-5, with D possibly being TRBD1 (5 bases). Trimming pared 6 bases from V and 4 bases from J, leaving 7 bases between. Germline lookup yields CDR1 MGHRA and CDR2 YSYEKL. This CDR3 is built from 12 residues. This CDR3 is CASRGTNQPQHF. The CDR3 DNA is TGCGCCAGCAGGGGGACGAATCAGCCCCAGCATTTT.

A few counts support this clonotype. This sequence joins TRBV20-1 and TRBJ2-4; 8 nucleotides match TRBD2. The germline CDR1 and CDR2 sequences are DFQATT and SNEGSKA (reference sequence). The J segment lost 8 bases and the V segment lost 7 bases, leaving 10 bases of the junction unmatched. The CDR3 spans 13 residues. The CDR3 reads CSVLREGGDIQYF. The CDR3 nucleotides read TGCAGTGTCCTTCGGGAGGGCGGGGACATTCAGTACTTC.

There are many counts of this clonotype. The CDR3 region has the DNA TGTGCCACTACACAGGGTCGGGGCAATGAGCAGTTCTTC. Protein product: CATTQGRGNEQFF. The chain joins TRBV15 to TRBJ2-1, with a possible D match to TRBD1 (6 bases). The V end was cut by 9 bases, the J end by 6 bases, with 15 bases between. Per the germline V gene, CDR1 is LNHNV and CDR2 is YYDKDF (reference sequence). This CDR3 has 13 amino acids.

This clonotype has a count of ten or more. The CDR3 region is CASSTTGFEQYF. The CDR3 nucleotides read TGTGCCAGCAGTACGACAGGGTTCGAGCAGTACTTC. The rearrangement joins TRBV28 to TRBJ2-7, with 7 nucleotides matching TRBD1. CDR1 MDHEN and CDR2 SYDVKM come from the germline V gene. This CDR3 has 12 residues. V trimming: 5 bases; J trimming: 6 bases; junction bases outside the gene matches: 4. Using reference TRBV28 and TRBJ2-7 for the parts outside the CDR3, the full variable domain is DVKVTQSSRYLVKRTGEKVFLECVQDMDHENMFWYRQDPGLGLRLIYFSYDVKMKEKGDIPEGYSVSREKKERFSLILESASTNQTSMYLCASSTTGFEQYFGPGTRLTVT.

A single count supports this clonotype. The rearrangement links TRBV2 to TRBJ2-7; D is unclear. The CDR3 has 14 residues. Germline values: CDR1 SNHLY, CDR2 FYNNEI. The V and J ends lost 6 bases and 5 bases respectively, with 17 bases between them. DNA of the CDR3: TGTGCCAGCAGAGCCGGTCTGGGTATCGACGAGCAGTACTTC. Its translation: CASRAGLGIDEQYF.

The CDR3 sequence: CSAPTGNEQFF. For the CDR3, the DNA is TGCAGTGCTCCGACAGGCAATGAGCAGTTCTTC. The chain couples TRBV20-1 to TRBJ2-1, with TRBD1 as a possible D gene (6 bases). Germline V gives CDR1 DFQATT, CDR2 SNEGSKA (reference sequence). V lost 5 bases to trimming and J lost 6 bases, with 8 bases between them. The CDR3 is 11 amino acids.

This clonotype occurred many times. In DNA form, the CDR3 reads TGTGCCAGCAGCTTGGCCACAGGGGGGGAGCAGTACTTC. Protein sequence: CASSLATGGEQYF. The chain employs TRBV5-6 and TRBJ2-7; 8 bases fit TRBD1. The V gene's germline CDR1 is SGHDT and CDR2 YYEEEE. V gave up 0 bases and J gave up 7 bases; unmatched junction bases: 3. The CDR3 spans 13 residues. The full variable domain, completed using reference TRBV5-6 and TRBJ2-7, is DAGVTQSPTHLIKTRGQQVTLRCSPKSGHDTVSWYQQALGQGPQFIFQYYEEEERQRGNFPDRFSGHQFPNYSSELNVNALLLGDSALYLCASSLATGGEQYFGPGTRLTVT.